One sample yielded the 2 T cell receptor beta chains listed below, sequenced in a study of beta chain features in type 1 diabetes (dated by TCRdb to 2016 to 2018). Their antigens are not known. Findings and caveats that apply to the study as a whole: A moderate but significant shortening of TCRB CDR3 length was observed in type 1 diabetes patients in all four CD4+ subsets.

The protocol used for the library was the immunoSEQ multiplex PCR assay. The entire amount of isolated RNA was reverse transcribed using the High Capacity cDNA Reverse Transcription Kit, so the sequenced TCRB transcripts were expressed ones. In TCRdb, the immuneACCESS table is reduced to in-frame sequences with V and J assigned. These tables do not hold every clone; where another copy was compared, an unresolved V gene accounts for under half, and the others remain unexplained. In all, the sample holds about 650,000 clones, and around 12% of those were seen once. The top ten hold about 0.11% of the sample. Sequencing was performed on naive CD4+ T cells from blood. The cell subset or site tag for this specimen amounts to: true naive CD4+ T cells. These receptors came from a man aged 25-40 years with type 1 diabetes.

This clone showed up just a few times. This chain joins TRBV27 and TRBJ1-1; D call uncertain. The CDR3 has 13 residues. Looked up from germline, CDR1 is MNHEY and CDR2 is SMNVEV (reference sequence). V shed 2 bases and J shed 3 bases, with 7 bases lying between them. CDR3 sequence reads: CASSLPGYTEAFF. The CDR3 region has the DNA TGTGCCAGCAGTTTACCGGGGTACACTGAAGCTTTCTTT.

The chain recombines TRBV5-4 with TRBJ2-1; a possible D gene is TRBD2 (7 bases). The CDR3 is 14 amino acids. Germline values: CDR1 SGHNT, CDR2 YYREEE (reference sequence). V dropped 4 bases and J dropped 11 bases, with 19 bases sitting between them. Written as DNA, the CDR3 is TGTGCCAGCAGCAGAGAATCGGGGGGCGGTCAGCAGTTCTTC. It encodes CASSRESGGGQQFF.